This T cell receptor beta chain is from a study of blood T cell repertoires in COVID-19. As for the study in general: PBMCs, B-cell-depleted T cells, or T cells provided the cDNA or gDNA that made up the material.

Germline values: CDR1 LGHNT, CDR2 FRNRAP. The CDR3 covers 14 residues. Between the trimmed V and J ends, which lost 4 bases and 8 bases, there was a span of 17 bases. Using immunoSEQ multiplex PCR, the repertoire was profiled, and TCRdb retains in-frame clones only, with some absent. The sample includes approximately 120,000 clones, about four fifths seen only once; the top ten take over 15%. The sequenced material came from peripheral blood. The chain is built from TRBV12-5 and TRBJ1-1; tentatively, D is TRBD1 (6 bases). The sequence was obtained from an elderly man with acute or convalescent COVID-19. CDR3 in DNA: TGTGCTAGTGGTTCGGGACAACCGGGGGGAGAAGCTTTCTTT. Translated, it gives CASGSGQPGGEAFF.